These 27 T cell receptor beta chains were sequenced from one sample in a study of blood T cells in healthy people across ages. The authors ran a second PCR of about 7 to 11 cycles using a sample-barcoded 5' primer and a J-beta primer mix. MiXCR, applied by TCRdb to the 5' RACE reads, yields one record per CDR3 protein. The table shows fewer than 700,000 distinct CDR3 sequences, with approximately 40% occurring only once. Input material: blood. The source of these receptors is a man of 80 years or more in good health.

The chain carries TRBV28 and TRBJ2-7; D ambiguous. This CDR3 region has 13 residues. Trimming took off 3 bases at V and 3 bases at J, with 9 bases between the two ends. In germline, CDR1 is MDHEN, CDR2 SYDVKM. The CDR3 DNA reads TGTGCCAGCAGTTTCGCGAACAGCTACGAGCAGTACTTC. This sequence encodes CASSFANSYEQYF. The variable domain in full, with the rest retrieved from reference TRBV28 and TRBJ2-7, is DVKVTQSSRYLVKRTGEKVFLECVQDMDHENMFWYRQDPGLGLRLIYFSYDVKMKEKGDIPEGYSVSREKKERFSLILESASTNQTSMYLCASSFANSYEQYFGPGTRLTVT.

The genes are TRBV25-1 and TRBJ2-4; D ambiguous. The germline CDR1 and CDR2 sequences are MGHDK and SYGVNS. This CDR3 comprises 14 residues. V dropped 6 bases and J dropped 6 bases, with 15 bases sitting between them. The CDR3 loop reads CASSEPGAGNIQYF. The DNA for the CDR3 is TGTGCCAGCAGCGAACCCGGTGCTGGAAACATTCAGTACTTC.

The chain couples TRBV15 to TRBJ2-3; D not resolved. The germline gives CDR1 LNHNV, CDR2 YYDKDF (reference sequence). Trimming shortened V by 4 bases and J by 6 bases, and 11 bases separated the two germline ends. This CDR3 region has 13 residues. CDR3 sequence: CATSIELVDTQYF. CDR3 coding DNA: TGTGCCACCAGCATCGAGCTAGTGGATACGCAGTATTTT.

This clonotype was seen only once. V is TRBV9 and J is TRBJ1-2; D might be TRBD1 (6 bases). Germline assignment: CDR1 SGDLS and CDR2 YYNGEE. V gave up 0 bases and J gave up 4 bases, with 13 bases separating them. The CDR3 extends over 15 amino acids. The CDR3 here is CASSVASGQTYGYTF. The CDR3 bases are TGTGCCAGCAGCGTAGCGTCCGGACAGACCTATGGCTACACCTTC.

The CDR3 protein is CASSEWGTSSTGELFF. In DNA form, the CDR3 reads TGTGCCAGCAGTGAATGGGGGACGAGTAGCACCGGGGAGCTGTTTTTT. The genes are TRBV2 and TRBJ2-2, with D possibly called TRBD1 or TRBD2 (5 bases each). There are 16 residues in the CDR3. Germline CDR1 is SNHLY and CDR2 is FYNNEI. V shed 2 bases and J shed 4 bases, with 14 bases lying between them.

The V gene is TRBV12-3 or TRBV12-4, the J gene TRBJ2-7, with TRBD1 as a possible D gene (6 bases). This CDR3 is built from 14 residues. The germline V and J ends were trimmed by 5 bases and 2 bases, with 13 bases remaining between them. The CDR3 nucleotides read TGTGCCAGCAGTACCAGGGGACGCGCCTACGAGCAGTACTTC. This sequence encodes CASSTRGRAYEQYF.

This clonotype was detected only once. This chain links TRBV7-9 with TRBJ2-1; D perhaps matches TRBD2 (5 bases). The CDR3 spans 14 residues. Between the trimmed V and J ends, which lost 5 bases and 7 bases, there was a span of 15 bases. Germline CDR1 and CDR2: SEHNR and FQNEAQ (reference sequence). CDR3 residues: CASSGSRGGNEQFF. CDR3 nucleotide sequence: TGTGCCAGCAGCGGATCCCGGGGTGGGAATGAGCAGTTCTTC.

This clonotype came up a few times. The chain recombines TRBV5-1 with TRBJ2-1, with D tentatively TRBD1 (6 bases). The V gene lost 5 bases and the J gene lost 7 bases, with 10 bases spanning the gap. Germline values: CDR1 SGHRS, CDR2 YFSETQ. CDR3 length: 12 residues. For the CDR3, the DNA is TGCGCCAGCAGGCCTACAGGGAATGAGCAGTTCTTC. Its translation: CASRPTGNEQFF.

This clonotype was counted between two and nine times. The chain is built from TRBV20-1 and TRBJ2-5; D possibly matches TRBD1 or TRBD2 (7 bases each). The V gene lost 1 base and the J gene lost 0 bases, with 12 bases spanning the gap. In germline, CDR1 is DFQATT, CDR2 SNEGSKA (reference sequence). The CDR3 runs to 15 residues. For the CDR3, the DNA is TGCAGTGCTAGAGGACAGGGAGGGCACCAAGAGACCCAGTACTTC. This gives the protein CSARGQGGHQETQYF.

Points on this clonotype: An end of the junction does not agree with germline; a read error may underlie this. This chain's CDR3 is CSVDRDNTNYVYTF. The CDR3 DNA reads TGCAGCGTTGACAGGGATAATACTAACTATGTCTACACCTTC. J is TRBJ1-2 and V is TRBV29-1; D perhaps matches TRBD1 (5 bases). Germline V gives CDR1 SQVTM, CDR2 ANQGSEA. The CDR3 is 14 residues long.

The J gene is TRBJ2-5, the V gene TRBV20-1; the D gene is possibly TRBD2 (5 bases). The ends were cut back, 3 bases at V and 13 bases at J, with 18 bases in the middle. The CDR3 totals 12 residues. Per the germline V gene, CDR1 is DFQATT and CDR2 is SNEGSKA (reference sequence). The CDR3 DNA reads as TGCAGTGCTAGTCGTACGGGGATTGAATCGTACTTC. Translating gives CSASRTGIESYF.

The V gene is TRBV20-1, the J gene TRBJ1-1; perhaps TRBD1 as D (6 bases). This CDR3 contains 13 residues. Deletions cut 1 base from V and 6 bases from J, with 12 bases between. Germline CDR1 is DFQATT and CDR2 is SNEGSKA (reference sequence). The CDR3 spells CSARVTGNAEAFF. The CDR3 bases are TGCAGTGCTAGAGTTACAGGGAATGCTGAAGCTTTCTTT.

The J gene is TRBJ1-5, the V gene TRBV6-1, with D hard to call. The CDR3 loop spans 20 amino acids. The germline CDR1 and CDR2 sequences are MNHNS and SASEGT. V was clipped by 4 bases and J by 0 bases, with 25 bases between them. CDR3 sequence: CASSGIPPGPQLHSNQPQHF. CDR3 DNA: TGTGCCAGCAGTGGAATTCCTCCGGGTCCTCAGCTCCATAGCAATCAGCCCCAGCATTTT.

The chain has TRBV24-1 and TRBJ2-1; either TRBD1 or TRBD2 may supply D (6 bases each). The CDR3 covers 16 residues. V was trimmed by 5 bases and J by 4 bases, leaving 17 bases between them. Germline V gene sequence: CDR1 KGHDR, CDR2 SFDVKD. CDR3 DNA: TGTGCCACCAGTGCCGAGCAGGGGAGGAATTACAATGAGCAGTTCTTC. It translates to CATSAEQGRNYNEQFF.

The rearrangement uses TRBV12-3 or TRBV12-4 and TRBJ2-5; unclear D gene. The length of the CDR3 is 16 residues. The ends were cut back, 6 bases at V and 5 bases at J, with 22 bases in the middle. CDR3: CASSHIRTADRETQYF. The DNA of the CDR3 is TGTGCCAGCAGCCACATCAGGACGGCCGATCGGGAGACCCAGTACTTC.

This clonotype was picked up a small number of times. This chain joins TRBV7-9 and TRBJ1-2, with D maybe TRBD1 (5 bases). The CDR3 spans 14 residues. Trimming took 8 bases from V and 4 from J, leaving 17 bases between them. Germline V gives CDR1 SEHNR, CDR2 FQNEAQ (reference sequence). The CDR3 DNA reads TGTGCCAGCGGTTCCGCGGCAGGGTCCTATGGCTACACCTTC. Its translation is CASGSAAGSYGYTF.

CDR3 in amino acids: CASSVTSGRPSNEQFF. CDR3 in DNA: TGTGCCAGCAGCGTCACTAGCGGGAGACCGTCCAATGAGCAGTTCTTC. The chain combines TRBV9 with TRBJ2-1, with TRBD2 identical over 11 bases. J gave up 6 bases and V 2 bases, and 7 bases lay outside the gene matches. The CDR3 is 16 residues long. CDR1 and CDR2 (germline): SGDLS, YYNGEE.

This clonotype is a singleton in its sample. J is TRBJ2-3 and V is TRBV4-1; no clear D gene. Germline lookup yields CDR1 MGHRA and CDR2 YSYEKL. V dropped 3 bases and J dropped 5 bases, with 12 bases sitting between them. This CDR3 region has 14 residues. DNA of the CDR3: TGCGCCAGCAGCCAGGTCGGCGGTCTAGATACGCAGTATTTT. It is translated as CASSQVGGLDTQYF.

Many counts were recorded for this clonotype. The chain joins TRBV4-2 to TRBJ2-3; D gene unclear. V was clipped by 1 base and J by 2 bases, with 7 bases between them. Germline values: CDR1 LGHNA, CDR2 YNFKEQ. This CDR3 region has 14 residues. This CDR3 reads CASSQGEYTDTQYF. In DNA, the CDR3 is TGTGCCAGCAGCCAAGGAGAGTACACAGATACGCAGTATTTT.

The chain combines TRBV4-2 with TRBJ2-3; 12 bases map to TRBD2. Germline CDR1 LGHNA, CDR2 YNFKEQ. The V segment lost 4 bases and the J segment 10 bases; nucleotides outside the gene matches: 6. The CDR3 runs 14 residues. The CDR3 reads CASSPRTSGDAQYF. CDR3 DNA sequence: TGTGCCAGCAGCCCCCGGACTAGCGGGGATGCGCAGTATTTT.

The chain couples TRBV7-2 to TRBJ2-3; 7 bases agree with TRBD2. The germline V gene encodes CDR1 SGHTA and CDR2 FQGNSA. This CDR3 has 15 amino acids. Unmatched junction bases numbered 4, after V lost 3 bases and J lost 1 base. The CDR3, as DNA: TGTGCCAGCAGCTTCAAAGCGGGGTGCACAGATACGCAGTATTTT. It translates to CASSFKAGCTDTQYF. Complete variable domain (other parts from reference TRBV7-2 and TRBJ2-3): GAGVSQSPSNKVTEKGKDVELRCDPISGHTALYWYRQSLGQGLEFLIYFQGNSAPDKSGLPSDRFSAERTGGSVSTLTIQRTQQEDSAVYLCASSFKAGCTDTQYFGPGTRLTVL.

The rearrangement joins TRBV6-2 or TRBV6-3 to TRBJ2-7, with TRBD2 as a possible D gene (6 bases). Trimming left V 2 bases short and J 6 bases short, with 11 bases between. The germline V gene has CDR1 MNHEY and CDR2 SVGEGT. This CDR3 spans 13 amino acids. CDR3 nucleotide sequence: TGTGCCAGCAGTTACCCGGGAGAAAGCGAGCAGTACTTC. Encoded protein: CASSYPGESEQYF.

The sample holds a few counts of this clonotype. CDR3 in DNA: TGCAGTGCTGGCCCCTGGGGGCGGGGGGGCACAGATACGCAGTATTTT. Encoded protein: CSAGPWGRGGTDTQYF. The chain has TRBV20-1 and TRBJ2-3; 8 positions agree with TRBD2. The CDR3 has 16 residues. With V trimmed by 5 bases and J by 1 base, 11 bases remained unmatched. Germline-derived CDR1 and CDR2 are DFQATT and SNEGSKA (reference sequence).

This clonotype has more than one count but fewer than ten. The chain recombines TRBV28 with TRBJ2-3; D is uncertain. This CDR3 is 14 amino acids long. CDR1 and CDR2 from the germline V gene are MDHEN and SYDVKM. The V gene lost 8 bases and the J gene lost 3 bases, with 15 bases spanning the gap. DNA for the CDR3: TGTGCCAGCTCCTCCGCCTTGGGGACAGATACGCAGTATTTT. This codes for CASSSALGTDTQYF.

This sequence joins TRBV24-1 and TRBJ2-1; possible D gene TRBD2, 5 bases. CDR1 KGHDR and CDR2 SFDVKD come from the germline V gene. This CDR3 has 15 residues. V lost 1 base to trimming and J lost 9 bases, with 15 bases between them. DNA of the CDR3: TGTGCCACCAGTGATTTAGCGGCAGCTTACGGTGAGCAGTTCTTC. Translated: CATSDLAAAYGEQFF.

This clonotype has at least ten counts. V usage is TRBV28 and J usage is TRBJ2-5; D might be TRBD1 (6 bases). The CDR3 loop spans 14 amino acids. Germline V gives CDR1 MDHEN, CDR2 SYDVKM. The V and J ends lost 6 bases and 2 bases respectively, with 13 bases between them. The CDR3 loop reads CASSSTDSQETQYF. DNA of the CDR3: TGTGCCAGCAGCTCTACGGACAGTCAAGAGACCCAGTACTTC. Filled out from reference TRBV28 and TRBJ2-5, the complete variable domain reads DVKVTQSSRYLVKRTGEKVFLECVQDMDHENMFWYRQDPGLGLRLIYFSYDVKMKEKGDIPEGYSVSREKKERFSLILESASTNQTSMYLCASSSTDSQETQYFGPGTRLLVL.

The genes are TRBV5-1 and TRBJ1-6, with D possibly TRBD1 on 6 matching bases. The CDR3 runs to 16 residues. V was clipped by 4 bases and J by 9 bases, with 20 bases between them. CDR1 is SGHRS and CDR2 is YFSETQ in the germline V gene. Written as DNA, the CDR3 is TGCGCCAGCAGCCGCCGAGCGGGTCAGGGGAGTTCACCCCTCCACTTT. It translates to CASSRRAGQGSSPLHF.